What follows are 5 T cell receptor beta chains derived from one specimen sequenced in a study of T cell responses to AZD1222 COVID-19 vaccine. TCRdb keeps only in-frame clones here, not all; method: immunoSEQ multiplex PCR. The repertoire has about 120,000 clones, about 85% of them found once; the top ten carry 3%. The material sequenced was peripheral blood, taken 28 days after the second AZD1222 dose. The receptor source for this set is an adult who received the AZD1222 COVID-19 vaccine.

V is TRBV28 and J is TRBJ1-1; D is unresolved. Germline lookup yields CDR1 MDHEN and CDR2 SYDVKM. The CDR3 has 14 residues. The ends were cut back, 10 bases at V and 6 bases at J, with 21 bases in the middle. The CDR3 DNA follows: TGTGCCACCTCCTCGCAGGCGTTCCTCTCTGAAGCTTTCTTT. Translation: CATSSQAFLSEAFF.

The gene calls are TRBV7-2 and TRBJ1-1; tentative D call: TRBD1 (6 bases). Germline CDR1 is SGHTA and CDR2 is FQGNSA. Trimming pared 6 bases from V and 3 bases from J, leaving 14 bases between. The CDR3 has 14 amino acids. The DNA for the CDR3 is TGTGCCAGCAGGATCGCAGGGGCGTACACTGAAGCTTTCTTT. It yields the protein CASRIAGAYTEAFF.

V usage is TRBV28 and J usage is TRBJ1-2; TRBD1 matches 9 bases. V shed 5 bases and J 4 bases; nucleotides not matched to a gene: 5. The CDR3 extends over 14 amino acids. Germline V gives CDR1 MDHEN, CDR2 SYDVKM. DNA for the CDR3: TGTGCCAGCAGTCCCGGGACAGGGCGCTATGGCTACACCTTC. This encodes CASSPGTGRYGYTF.

This chain connects TRBV12-3 or TRBV12-4 to TRBJ1-6; no definite D call. The CDR3 runs 12 residues. The V gene lost 10 bases and the J gene lost 7 bases, with 11 bases spanning the gap. The CDR3, as DNA: TGTGCCATCTCATACTCGAATTCACCCCTCCACTTT. Its translation is CAISYSNSPLHF.

This clone came up once. The V call is TRBV30, the J call TRBJ1-2; D remains unclear. Trimming took 2 bases from V and 4 from J, leaving 14 bases between them. CDR3 length: 14 amino acids. Germline V gene sequence: CDR1 GTSNPN, CDR2 SVGIG (reference sequence). Written as DNA, the CDR3 is TGTGCCTGGAGTCAGGACGTTTACAGCTATGGCTACACCTTC. This encodes CAWSQDVYSYGYTF.